This TCR beta chain is drawn from a study of CD8+ T cells in alopecia areata. The study, taken as a whole, reports: Among the top 100, expanded CD8+ clones, as well as scalp clonality, were significantly decreased by tofacitinib. Greater clonality was observed in lesional scalp samples, especially alopecia totalis/universalis, versus normal scalp.

Treatment noted: oral pan-JAK inhibitor, 5-10 mg twice daily. This CDR3 region has 16 residues. The germline V gene has CDR1 SQVTM and CDR2 ANQGSEA. The ends lost 8 bases at V and 1 base at J; junction bases unmatched: 11. Details on this clone: Antigen: not known.

cDNA prepared by RNA extraction and subsequent reverse transcription served as the template for sequencing. Profiled with immunoSEQ multiplex PCR; TCRdb holds only in-frame clones, not every one. This sample has hundreds of thousands of clones; roughly 60% occur once, and the top ten carry under 2%. This sequence was found in a human donor with alopecia areata. The specimen was CD4+ T cells sorted from blood, collected at week 24, from a patient treated with tofacitinib. The rearrangement joins TRBV29-1 to TRBJ2-6; TRBD2 agrees at 7 bases. The DNA of the CDR3 is TGCAGCCCCTATCCGGGGGGTAAGTCTGGGGCCAACGTCCTGACTTTC. This sequence encodes CSPYPGGKSGANVLTF.